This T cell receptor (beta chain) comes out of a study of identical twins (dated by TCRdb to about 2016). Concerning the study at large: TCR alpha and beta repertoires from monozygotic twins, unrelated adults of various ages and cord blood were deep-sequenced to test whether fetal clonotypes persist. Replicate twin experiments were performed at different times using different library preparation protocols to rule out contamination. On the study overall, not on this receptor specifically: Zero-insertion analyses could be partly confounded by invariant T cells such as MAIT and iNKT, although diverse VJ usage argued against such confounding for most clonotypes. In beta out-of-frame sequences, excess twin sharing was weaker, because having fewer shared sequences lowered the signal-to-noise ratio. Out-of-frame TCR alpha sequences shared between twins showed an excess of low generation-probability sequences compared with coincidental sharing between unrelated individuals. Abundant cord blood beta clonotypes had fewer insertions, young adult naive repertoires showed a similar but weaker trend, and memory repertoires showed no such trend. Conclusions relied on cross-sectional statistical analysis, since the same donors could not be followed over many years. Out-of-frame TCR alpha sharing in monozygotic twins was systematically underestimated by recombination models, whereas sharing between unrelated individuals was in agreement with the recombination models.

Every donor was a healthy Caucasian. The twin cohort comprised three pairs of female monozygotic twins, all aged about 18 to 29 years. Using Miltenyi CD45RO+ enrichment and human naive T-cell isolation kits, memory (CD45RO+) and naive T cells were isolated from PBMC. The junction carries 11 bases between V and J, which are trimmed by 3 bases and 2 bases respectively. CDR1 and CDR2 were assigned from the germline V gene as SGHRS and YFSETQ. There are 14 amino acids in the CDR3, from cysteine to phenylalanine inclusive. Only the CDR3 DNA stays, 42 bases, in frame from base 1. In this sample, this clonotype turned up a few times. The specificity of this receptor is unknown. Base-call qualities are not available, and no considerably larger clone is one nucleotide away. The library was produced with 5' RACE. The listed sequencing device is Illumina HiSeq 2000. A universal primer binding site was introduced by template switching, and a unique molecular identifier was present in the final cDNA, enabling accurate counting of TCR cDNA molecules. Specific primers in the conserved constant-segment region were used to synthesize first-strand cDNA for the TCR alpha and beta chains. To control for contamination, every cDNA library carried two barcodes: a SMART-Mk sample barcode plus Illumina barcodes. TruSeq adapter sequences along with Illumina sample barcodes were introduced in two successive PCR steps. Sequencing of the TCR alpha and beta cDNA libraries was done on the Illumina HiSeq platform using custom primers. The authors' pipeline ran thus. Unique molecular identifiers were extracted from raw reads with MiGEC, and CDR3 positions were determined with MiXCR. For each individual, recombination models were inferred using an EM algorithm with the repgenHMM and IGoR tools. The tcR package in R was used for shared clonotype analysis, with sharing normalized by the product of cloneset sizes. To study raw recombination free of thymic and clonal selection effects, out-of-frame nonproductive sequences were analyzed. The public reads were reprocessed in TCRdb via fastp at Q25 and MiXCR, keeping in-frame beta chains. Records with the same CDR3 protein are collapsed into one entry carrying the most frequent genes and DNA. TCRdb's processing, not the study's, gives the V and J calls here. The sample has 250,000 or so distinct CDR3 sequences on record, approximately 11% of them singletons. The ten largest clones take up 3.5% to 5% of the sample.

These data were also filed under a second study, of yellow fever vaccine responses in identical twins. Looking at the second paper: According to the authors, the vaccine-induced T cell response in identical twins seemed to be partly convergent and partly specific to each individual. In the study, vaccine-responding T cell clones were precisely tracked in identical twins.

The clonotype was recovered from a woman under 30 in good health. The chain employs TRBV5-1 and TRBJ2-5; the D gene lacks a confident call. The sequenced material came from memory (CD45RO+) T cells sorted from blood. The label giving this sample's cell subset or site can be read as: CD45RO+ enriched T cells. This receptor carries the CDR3 CASSWGATQETQYF. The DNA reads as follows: TGCGCCAGCAGCTGGGGTGCCACGCAAGAGACCCAGTACTTC.